The clone carrying this T cell receptor (beta chain) occurred many times. The CDR3 contains 12 residues. TCRbeta library construction was performed incorporating unique molecular identifiers. TCRdb passed the PCR reads through MiXCR, listing each CDR3 protein once. Here the sample spans around 440,000 distinct CDR3 sequences, approximately 10% being singletons. This specimen comes from a study of T-cell reconstitution after alpha-beta-depleted transplantation in children. The material was PBMCs, obtained before TCRalphabeta/CD19-depleted stem cell transplant. This chain links TRBV21-1 with TRBJ2-5; the table assigns TRBD1, which was not confirmed against the DNA. TRBV21-1 is classified as a pseudogene. This clonotype was obtained from a child between 2 and 9 years old with inherited bone marrow failure, due to receive a stem cell transplant. CDR3 protein: CASTDSQETQYF. CDR3 in DNA: TGTGCCTCTACGGACAGCCAAGAGACCCAGTACTTC.